This TCR beta chain was captured in a study of post-analysis software for immune sequencing data. The study, taken as a whole, reports: Roughly five TRBV segments, including TRBV5-6, TRBV5-1 and TRBV20-1, were more frequent in patients than controls.

The table lists this clonotype with a few counts. The antigen remains undetermined. The CDR3 covers 14 residues. Germline assignment: CDR1 LNHNV and CDR2 YYDKDF (reference sequence). V was cut by 0 bases and J by 2 bases, with 7 bases left in between. Sequencing libraries made from TCR beta cDNA carried unique molecular identifiers. Each CDR3 protein is one row after TCRdb ran MiXCR on the PCR reads. This repertoire shows roughly 540,000 distinct CDR3 sequences, 30% to 40% found once; its top ten account for less than 6%. This clonotype was sampled from a girl aged 2 to 17 with multiple sclerosis. Sequencing used blood. The rearrangement uses TRBV15 and TRBJ1-2; no reliable D call. This CDR3 is CATSRDRANYGYTF. The CDR3 nucleotides are TGTGCCACCAGCAGAGATCGGGCAAACTATGGCTACACCTTC.